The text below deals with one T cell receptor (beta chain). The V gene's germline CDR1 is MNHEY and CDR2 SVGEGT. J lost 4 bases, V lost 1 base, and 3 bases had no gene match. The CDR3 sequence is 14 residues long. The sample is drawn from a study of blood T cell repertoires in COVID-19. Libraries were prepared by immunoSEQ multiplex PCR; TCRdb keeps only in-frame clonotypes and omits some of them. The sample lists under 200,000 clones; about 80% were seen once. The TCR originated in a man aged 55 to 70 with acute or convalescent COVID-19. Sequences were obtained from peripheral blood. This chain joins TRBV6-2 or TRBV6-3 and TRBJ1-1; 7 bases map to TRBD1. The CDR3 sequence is CASSYLTGSTEAFF. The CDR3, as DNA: TGTGCCAGCAGTTACTTGACAGGGAGCACTGAAGCTTTCTTT.